The 30 T cell receptor beta chains below come from one sample, sequenced in a study of Ad26.COV2.S vaccination and SARS-CoV-2 variants. Sequencing was performed with immunoSEQ multiplex PCR; in TCRdb, only in-frame clones are kept and a portion is missing. The sample lists 380,000 or so clones, around 82% seen once, with about 7.1% in the top ten. Documented treatment: some 20 received Ad26.COV2.S at low or high dose, single or two shots; roughly five received placebo; per-sample allocation not given. Collection of the samples took place on day 63 after the first injection of vaccine or placebo. The sequencing used peripheral blood, collected in a trial of Ad26.COV2.S vaccine versus placebo. The receptor set was obtained from a person between 18 and 65 years old who received the Ad26.COV2.S COVID-19 vaccine or a placebo.

J is TRBJ1-2 and V is TRBV5-6; 7 nucleotides line up with TRBD1. J gave up 6 bases and V 4 bases, and 9 bases lay outside the gene matches. Germline V gene lookup returns CDR1 SGHDT and CDR2 YYEEEE. The CDR3 has 14 residues. The CDR3 region has the DNA TGTGCCAGCAGCCAGGACAGGTTGGCTGATGGCTACACCTTC. Protein product: CASSQDRLADGYTF.

The chain is built from TRBV28 and TRBJ1-4; the match to TRBD1 covers 7 bases. The CDR3 has 13 amino acids. Germline CDR1 MDHEN, CDR2 SYDVKM. V lost 11 bases to trimming and J lost 3 bases; unmatched junction nucleotides: 6. The CDR3 DNA reads as TGTGCCGGGCAAGGGGGCCCTAATGAAAAACTGTTTTTT. It is translated as CAGQGGPNEKLFF.

The chain is built from TRBV4-3 and TRBJ1-1; D might be TRBD1 (6 bases). V was trimmed by 1 base and J by 1 base, leaving 10 bases between them. This CDR3 has 15 amino acids. Germline V gene lookup returns CDR1 LGHNA and CDR2 YSLEER. CDR3 in DNA: TGCGCCAGCAGCCAAGGGGGGCGAGGGAACACTGAAGCTTTCTTT. Amino acids: CASSQGGRGNTEAFF.

The rearrangement links TRBV4-3 to TRBJ1-1; tentatively, D is TRBD1 (5 bases). CDR3 length equals 16 residues. Germline V CDR1 and CDR2: LGHNA, YSLEER. Between the trimmed V and J ends, which lost 0 bases and 5 bases, there was a span of 16 bases. CDR3 sequence reads: CASSQEGYQGFTEAFF. As DNA, the CDR3 is TGCGCCAGCAGCCAAGAGGGCTACCAGGGTTTTACTGAAGCTTTCTTT.

This chain links TRBV24-1 with TRBJ2-1; 9 nucleotides line up with TRBD2. V was clipped by 4 bases and J by 4 bases; unmatched bases: 1. This CDR3 region has 14 residues. Germline V gene lookup returns CDR1 KGHDR and CDR2 SFDVKD. The CDR3 reads CATSDGLAYNEQFF. CDR3 in DNA: TGTGCCACCAGTGACGGACTAGCGTACAATGAGCAGTTCTTC.

V usage is TRBV19 and J usage is TRBJ2-1, with D hard to call. CDR3 length: 17 residues. V was cut by 0 bases and J by 7 bases, with 19 bases left in between. The V gene's germline CDR1 is LNHDA and CDR2 SQIVND (reference sequence). The CDR3 DNA follows: TGTGCCAGTAGTATAGATTTCAGCCTCTTGGGGAAAAATGAGCAGTTCTTC. It codes for CASSIDFSLLGKNEQFF.

This clone was counted once. V usage is TRBV2 and J usage is TRBJ2-2, with D maybe TRBD1 (5 bases). Trimming took off 6 bases at V and 6 bases at J, with 8 bases between the two ends. Germline V gives CDR1 SNHLY, CDR2 FYNNEI. This CDR3 is built from 12 residues. CDR3 protein: CASRGLAGELFF. The CDR3 nucleotides are TGTGCCAGCAGGGGGCTAGCCGGGGAGCTGTTTTTT.

The chain employs TRBV7-2 and TRBJ2-2; D might be TRBD2 (5 bases). Germline V gene lookup returns CDR1 SGHTA and CDR2 FQGNSA. This CDR3 is built from 15 residues. The ends were cut back, 1 base at V and 12 bases at J, with 18 bases in the middle. CDR3 in amino acids: CASSLDYGLTGKLFF. DNA for the CDR3: TGTGCCAGCAGCTTAGATTACGGACTCACGGGAAAGCTGTTTTTT.

This clone has more than one count but fewer than ten. The CDR3, as DNA: TGTGCCAGCAGTTCGATGGGGGGTTTGCCCTACGAGCAGTACTTC. Its translation is CASSSMGGLPYEQYF. This rearrangement joins TRBV5-4 to TRBJ2-7; maybe TRBD2 (6 bases). Trimming took off 5 bases at V and 2 bases at J, with 17 bases between the two ends. The CDR3 is made up of 15 amino acids. The germline CDR1 and CDR2 sequences are SGHNT and YYREEE (reference sequence).

V and J are TRBV18 and TRBJ1-4, with D possibly TRBD1 on 6 matching bases. The V gene's germline CDR1 is KGHSH and CDR2 LQKENI. Trimming removed 3 bases at V and 7 bases at J, with 12 bases between. The CDR3 length is 14 residues. CDR3 DNA sequence: TGTGCCAGCTCACCGGACAGCAGGCCTGAAAAACTGTTTTTT. This codes for CASSPDSRPEKLFF.

V and J are TRBV4-3 and TRBJ2-2; D unresolved. CDR3 length equals 15 residues. The V end was cut by 2 bases, the J end by 3 bases, with 10 bases between. Germline-derived CDR1 and CDR2 are LGHNA and YSLEER. CDR3: CASSQLLRDTGELFF. The CDR3 bases are TGCGCCAGCAGCCAACTCCTTAGGGACACCGGGGAGCTGTTTTTT.

This clone occurred a few times. This rearrangement joins TRBV7-3 to TRBJ2-7; perhaps TRBD1 as D (5 bases). Deletions cut 1 base from V and 7 bases from J, with 11 bases between. CDR1 and CDR2 from the germline V gene are SGHTA and FQGTGA. The CDR3 runs to 13 residues. This chain's CDR3 is CASSLNVQGEQYF. The CDR3 DNA follows: TGTGCCAGCAGCTTAAATGTTCAGGGAGAGCAGTACTTC.

This chain links TRBV7-3 with TRBJ2-2; 7 bases align to TRBD2. The germline gives CDR1 SGHTA, CDR2 FQGTGA. This CDR3 has 16 residues. V trimming: 5 bases; J trimming: 2 bases; junction bases outside the gene matches: 8. DNA for the CDR3: TGTGCCAGCAGCGCGAGCGGGATGAGAAACACCGGGGAGCTGTTTTTT. It codes for CASSASGMRNTGELFF. The full variable domain, rest sourced from reference TRBV7-3 and TRBJ2-2, is GAGVSQTPSNKVTEKGKYVELRCDPISGHTALYWYRQSLGQGPEFLIYFQGTGAADDSGLPNDRFFAVRPEGSVSTLKIQRTERGDSAVYLCASSASGMRNTGELFFGEGSRLTVL.

The rearrangement links TRBV28 to TRBJ1-6; weak D call: TRBD1 (5 bases). V dropped 4 bases and J dropped 10 bases, with 14 bases sitting between them. Germline V gene sequence: CDR1 MDHEN, CDR2 SYDVKM. This CDR3 region has 14 residues. This CDR3 is CASSSAGLESPLHF. The DNA for the CDR3 is TGTGCCAGCAGTTCGGCGGGACTCGAATCACCCCTCCACTTT.

This clone is medium-sized within its sample. This sample includes further DNA sequences coding for the same CDR3. This sequence joins TRBV29-1 and TRBJ1-2; unclear D gene. V lost 4 bases and J 4 bases, leaving 10 bases between the germline ends. Germline values: CDR1 SQVTM, CDR2 ANQGSEA. The CDR3 loop spans 12 amino acids. The CDR3 loop reads CSVVTVRYGYTF. In DNA, the CDR3 is TGCAGCGTTGTAACAGTCCGCTATGGCTACACCTTC.

The V gene is TRBV13, the J gene TRBJ2-3, with 10 positions matching TRBD2. Germline CDR1 reads PRHDT; CDR2 reads FYEKMQ (reference sequence). With 4 bases clipped from V and 0 bases from J, the junction kept 10 bases outside the gene matches. This CDR3 contains 18 residues. DNA for the CDR3: TGTGCCAGCAGCTCGCCGGGACTAGCGTTTACTAGCACAGATACGCAGTATTTT. It translates to CASSSPGLAFTSTDTQYF.

The V gene is TRBV6-6, the J gene TRBJ2-7; D gene ambiguous. Trimming removed 6 bases at V and 3 bases at J, with 12 bases between. This CDR3 is 13 amino acids long. Germline-derived CDR1 and CDR2 are MNHNY and SVGAGI (reference sequence). The CDR3 protein is CASSRTAVYEQYF. CDR3 coding DNA: TGTGCCAGCAGCCGCACTGCGGTCTACGAGCAGTACTTC.

This chain joins TRBV19 and TRBJ1-2; D possibly corresponds to TRBD1 (5 bases). The CDR3 runs to 15 residues. V was shortened by 7 bases and J by 2 bases, with 17 bases between the two germline ends. CDR1 and CDR2 from the germline V gene are LNHDA and SQIVND (reference sequence). CDR3 sequence reads: CASTTSRQRNYGYTF. The CDR3 nucleotides are TGTGCCAGTACAACCTCGAGACAGAGGAACTATGGCTACACCTTC.

The chain couples TRBV5-6 to TRBJ1-6; D gene ambiguous. V was clipped by 3 bases and J by 6 bases, with 16 bases between them. The germline V gene encodes CDR1 SGHDT and CDR2 YYEEEE. The length of the CDR3 is 16 residues. The CDR3 loop reads CASSSVSAFLNSPLHF. The CDR3 nucleotides read TGTGCCAGCAGCTCCGTATCCGCCTTCCTTAATTCACCCCTCCACTTT.

The chain employs TRBV5-1 and TRBJ1-5, with D perhaps matching TRBD1 (6 bases). The CDR3 has 14 residues. V was cut by 4 bases and J by 3 bases, with 11 bases left in between. Germline loops: CDR1 SGHRS, CDR2 YFSETQ. CDR3 in amino acids: CASSTTGLNQPQHF. DNA of the CDR3: TGCGCCAGCAGCACGACAGGCCTCAATCAGCCCCAGCATTTT.

The chain links TRBV27 to TRBJ1-2; the match to TRBD1 covers 7 bases. From germline, CDR1 is MNHEY and CDR2 SMNVEV (reference sequence). The CDR3 totals 13 residues. V shed 5 bases, J shed 4 bases, and the junction held 4 bases outside the gene matches. The CDR3 reads CASSGGGSYGYTF. CDR3 nucleotide sequence: TGTGCCAGCAGTGGAGGGGGCAGCTATGGCTACACCTTC.

This chain connects TRBV6-5 to TRBJ2-6, with D possibly TRBD1 on 6 matching bases. V shed 6 bases and J shed 4 bases, with 13 bases lying between them. Germline V gene sequence: CDR1 MNHEY, CDR2 SVGAGI. The CDR3 loop spans 15 amino acids. The CDR3 loop is CASSYTGSGANVLTF. In DNA, the CDR3 is TGTGCCAGCAGCTATACAGGGTCAGGGGCCAACGTCCTGACTTTC.

The chain is built from TRBV6-1 and TRBJ2-7; D is uncertain. V lost 2 bases and J lost 0, with 5 bases in between. The CDR3 covers 13 residues. Germline loops: CDR1 MNHNS, CDR2 SASEGT. CDR3: CASSEQLSYEQYF. DNA for the CDR3: TGTGCCAGCAGTGAACAACTCTCCTACGAGCAGTACTTC.

The chain combines TRBV9 with TRBJ2-2; D gene ambiguous. CDR1 and CDR2 from the germline V gene are SGDLS and YYNGEE. The CDR3 is 13 amino acids. Trimming took off 0 bases at V and 8 bases at J, with 8 bases between the two ends. The CDR3 protein is CASSVEVMGELFF. CDR3 bases: TGTGCCAGCAGCGTAGAAGTAATGGGGGAGCTGTTTTTT.

CDR3 sequence reads: CASGAGTSGTNEQFF. CDR3 sequence (DNA): TGTGCCAGTGGGGCCGGGACTAGCGGGACAAATGAGCAGTTCTTC. The gene calls are TRBV19 and TRBJ2-1; 13 nucleotides line up with TRBD2. J gave up 7 bases and V 8 bases, and 8 bases lay outside the gene matches. The CDR3 spans 15 residues. Per germline, CDR1 LNHDA and CDR2 SQIVND (reference sequence).

This chain connects TRBV6-2 or TRBV6-3 to TRBJ2-1, with a weak D call TRBD2 (6 bases). There are 13 residues in the CDR3. Germline V gene data show CDR1 as MNHEY and CDR2 as SVGEGT. Trimming pared 8 bases from V and 5 bases from J, leaving 13 bases between. CDR3 DNA: TGTGCCAGCCGTTGGAGGGAAAACAATGAGCAGTTCTTC. It specifies CASRWRENNEQFF.

This clone was seen just once. The chain joins TRBV30 to TRBJ1-1; D might be TRBD1 (5 bases). CDR1 is GTSNPN, CDR2 SVGIG, per germline (reference sequence). The germline V and J ends were trimmed by 4 bases and 2 bases, with 20 bases remaining between them. CDR3 length: 16 amino acids. The CDR3 DNA sequence: TGTGCCTGGACCCCGCTGGTTAGGGGACTAAACACTGAAGCTTTCTTT. Translated: CAWTPLVRGLNTEAFF.

This clone was observed a handful of times. This rearrangement joins TRBV7-9 to TRBJ1-1; 7 bases align to TRBD1. The CDR3 runs 13 residues. V lost 5 bases, J lost 4 bases, and 4 bases stayed unmatched. Germline CDR1 and CDR2: SEHNR and FQNEAQ (reference sequence). CDR3 region: CASSPGGVTEAFF. The CDR3 DNA sequence: TGTGCCAGCAGCCCAGGGGGGGTCACTGAAGCTTTCTTT.

A remark on this clone: The sample has other DNA sequences that encode this CDR3 too. The J gene is TRBJ1-1, the V gene TRBV6-5, with no clear D. V lost 1 base, J lost 1 base, and 4 bases lay in between. The germline CDR1 and CDR2 sequences are MNHEY and SVGAGI. CDR3 length: 13 residues. For the CDR3, the DNA is TGTGCCAGCAGTTACTTGCGGAACACTGAAGCTTTCTTT. Its protein is CASSYLRNTEAFF.

This clone was seen only a few times. The V gene is TRBV7-9, the J gene TRBJ2-7; D is possibly TRBD1 (6 bases). Per the germline V gene, CDR1 is SEHNR and CDR2 is FQNEAQ (reference sequence). V lost 1 base and J 5 bases, leaving 15 bases between the germline ends. The CDR3 length is 15 residues. The CDR3 coding sequence is TGTGCCAGCAGCTTAGTGGCAGGGGCGAACGACGAGCAGTACTTC. It translates to CASSLVAGANDEQYF. The full variable domain, completed using reference TRBV7-9 and TRBJ2-7, is DTGVSQNPRHKITKRGQNVTFRCDPISEHNRLYWYRQTLGQGPEFLTYFQNEAQLEKSRLLSDRFSAERPKGSFSTLEIQRTEQGDSAMYLCASSLVAGANDEQYFGPGTRLTVT.